This is a list of T cell receptor beta chains from one sample in a study of blood T cell repertoires in COVID-19. TCRdb keeps only in-frame clones here, not all; method: immunoSEQ multiplex PCR. The sample records about 250,000 clones, roughly 80% being singletons. Sequences were obtained from PBMCs or T cells enriched from blood (not recorded which). These receptors all stem from a man aged 50 to 60 who had recovered from COVID-19. Each CDR3 is given with its conserved first and last residue. The D gene is left open where the match is weak. Not all rows give a size; the values are once, few, many and, for expanded clones, a class.

abundance: NA
d_gene: TRBD2
v_gene: TRBV6-6
j_gene: TRBJ2-1
CDR3nt: TGTGCCAGCAGCCGGAAAGCGGGAGATGTGTTCTTC
CDR3aa: CASSRKAGDVFF

abundance: few
d_gene: TRBD1
v_gene: TRBV11-3
j_gene: TRBJ2-7
CDR3nt: TGTGCCAGCAGCCCCGGGACAGGGGCATACGAGCAGTACTTC
CDR3aa: CASSPGTGAYEQYF

abundance: NA
d_gene: NA
v_gene: TRBV6-1
j_gene: TRBJ2-7
CDR3nt: TGTGCCAGCAGTGAGGGGGCCTGGGACCCCCGATACGAGCAGTACTTC
CDR3aa: CASSEGAWDPRYEQYF

abundance: few
d_gene: TRBD2
v_gene: TRBV11-2
j_gene: TRBJ2-1
CDR3nt: TGTGCCAGCACCCTAGCCAGACTAGCGGGGACAAATGAGCAGTTCTTC
CDR3aa: CASTLARLAGTNEQFF

abundance: once
d_gene: NA
v_gene: TRBV21-1
j_gene: TRBJ2-7
CDR3nt: TGTGCCAGCAGCCCGGGGACAGGCCAATTTTACGAGCAGTACTTC
CDR3aa: CASSPGTGQFYEQYF

abundance: once
d_gene: NA
v_gene: TRBV5-1
j_gene: TRBJ1-1
CDR3nt: TGCGCCAGCAGCTTGGGCGGAGCGAACACTGAAGCTTTCTTT
CDR3aa: CASSLGGANTEAFF

abundance: NA
d_gene: TRBD1
v_gene: TRBV5-1
j_gene: TRBJ2-3
CDR3nt: TGCGCCAGCAGCTTGGAGGGGGCAGGGCCCGTAGATACGCAGTATTTT
CDR3aa: CASSLEGAGPVDTQYF

abundance: NA
d_gene: TRBD1
v_gene: TRBV19
j_gene: TRBJ2-7
CDR3nt: TGTGCCAGTAGTGTCCGACAGGGCTACGAGCAGTACTTC
CDR3aa: CASSVRQGYEQYF

abundance: NA
d_gene: NA
v_gene: TRBV7-3
j_gene: TRBJ2-1
CDR3nt: TGTGCCAGCAGCTTAAATCCCAGGGTGACCAAAAATGAGCAGTTCTTC
CDR3aa: CASSLNPRVTKNEQFF

abundance: NA
d_gene: TRBD1
v_gene: TRBV5-6
j_gene: TRBJ1-2
CDR3nt: TGTGCCAGCAGCGGGCGGGACAGATACTATGGCTACACCTTC
CDR3aa: CASSGRDRYYGYTF

abundance: NA
d_gene: NA
v_gene: TRBV6-5
j_gene: TRBJ1-1
CDR3nt: TGTGCCACATTGGGGGGGTACGAAGAGACTGAAGCTTTCTTT
CDR3aa: CATLGGYEETEAFF

abundance: NA
d_gene: NA
v_gene: TRBV11-3
j_gene: TRBJ2-7
CDR3nt: TGTGCCAGCAGCTTAGATCGATTCGTGGCAGTCTACGAGCAGTACTTC
CDR3aa: CASSLDRFVAVYEQYF

abundance: NA
d_gene: NA
v_gene: TRBV18
j_gene: TRBJ1-1
CDR3nt: TGTGCCAGCTCAAAAACGGGGTCCGATCTTGAAGCTTTCTTT
CDR3aa: CASSKTGSDLEAFF

abundance: many
d_gene: TRBD1
v_gene: TRBV7-8
j_gene: TRBJ1-1
CDR3nt: TGTGCCAGCAGCAACCCTTACAGGGGGAGGAATGAAGCTTTCTTT
CDR3aa: CASSNPYRGRNEAFF

abundance: NA
d_gene: NA
v_gene: TRBV6-2/TRBV6-3
j_gene: TRBJ2-7
CDR3nt: TGTGCCAGCAGTGGTCGACAGGAGCAGTACTTC
CDR3aa: CASSGRQEQYF

abundance: NA
d_gene: NA
v_gene: TRBV3-1/TRBV3-2
j_gene: TRBJ1-2
CDR3nt: TGTGCCAGCAGCCAAGGGGGCGGGGGGCAAGCTAACTATGGCTACACCTTC
CDR3aa: CASSQGGGGQANYGYTF

abundance: NA
d_gene: TRBD1
v_gene: TRBV5-1
j_gene: TRBJ2-1
CDR3nt: TGCGCCAGCAGCGGGGGGACAGGACTGTCCTACAATGAGCAGTTCTTC
CDR3aa: CASSGGTGLSYNEQFF

abundance: NA
d_gene: NA
v_gene: TRBV2
j_gene: TRBJ2-7
CDR3nt: TGTGCCAGAGGGGGGGGAGCGTCATCCTACGAGCAGTACTTC
CDR3aa: CARGGGASSYEQYF

abundance: NA
d_gene: TRBD2
v_gene: TRBV7-9
j_gene: TRBJ2-5
CDR3nt: TGTGCCAGCAGCCCCTACCCGACTAGCGGGCAAGAGACCCAGTACTTC
CDR3aa: CASSPYPTSGQETQYF

abundance: NA
d_gene: NA
v_gene: TRBV15
j_gene: TRBJ2-1
CDR3nt: TGTGCCACCAGCGGGGGGGGGCTCGCCAATGAGCAGTTCTTC
CDR3aa: CATSGGGLANEQFF

abundance: many
d_gene: NA
v_gene: TRBV9
j_gene: TRBJ2-7
CDR3nt: TGTGCCAGCAGCCCCTCCCTTAGAGACGAGCAGTACTTC
CDR3aa: CASSPSLRDEQYF

abundance: NA
d_gene: NA
v_gene: TRBV6-4
j_gene: TRBJ2-3
CDR3nt: TGTGCCAGCAGTGACTCTGTCCTTACTAGCACAGATACGCAGTATTTT
CDR3aa: CASSDSVLTSTDTQYF

abundance: NA
d_gene: NA
v_gene: TRBV5-1
j_gene: TRBJ2-3
CDR3nt: TGCGCCAGCAGCTTCTACAGGGTCACAGATACGCAGTATTTT
CDR3aa: CASSFYRVTDTQYF

abundance: NA
d_gene: TRBD1
v_gene: TRBV3-1/TRBV3-2
j_gene: TRBJ1-2
CDR3nt: TGTGCCAGCAGCCACGACAGGGGGCCGAGCTACACCTTC
CDR3aa: CASSHDRGPSYTF

abundance: NA
d_gene: NA
v_gene: TRBV19
j_gene: TRBJ1-2
CDR3nt: TGTGCCAGTAGGCCCGGCCAGGGTTGGGGCTACACCTTC
CDR3aa: CASRPGQGWGYTF

abundance: NA
d_gene: TRBD1
v_gene: TRBV5-1
j_gene: TRBJ2-3
CDR3nt: TGCGCCAGCAGCCAGACAGGGGATCGGGCAGATACGCAGTATTTT
CDR3aa: CASSQTGDRADTQYF

abundance: NA
d_gene: NA
v_gene: TRBV7-9
j_gene: TRBJ1-4
CDR3nt: TGTGCCAGCAGCTTAGGGGGTGGGAGAACAACTAATGAAAAACTGTTTTTT
CDR3aa: CASSLGGGRTTNEKLFF

abundance: NA
d_gene: NA
v_gene: TRBV20-1
j_gene: TRBJ1-2
CDR3nt: TGCAGTGCTAGAGATGGGGCAGGCTACACCTTC
CDR3aa: CSARDGAGYTF

abundance: NA
d_gene: NA
v_gene: TRBV28
j_gene: TRBJ2-6
CDR3nt: TGTGCCAGCAGTTTATGGGGGGCCCCACCCTCTGGGGCCAACGTCCTGACTTTC
CDR3aa: CASSLWGAPPSGANVLTF

abundance: NA
d_gene: TRBD1
v_gene: TRBV6-5
j_gene: TRBJ1-2
CDR3nt: TGTGCCAGCAGGCCACAGGGGGCCAGGTATGGCTACACCTTC
CDR3aa: CASRPQGARYGYTF

abundance: NA
d_gene: TRBD1
v_gene: TRBV7-6
j_gene: TRBJ1-5
CDR3nt: TGTGCCAGCAGCTTCCTCCCGACAGGGATGAATTTCTTAGCCCAGCATTTT
CDR3aa: CASSFLPTGMNFLAQHF

abundance: NA
d_gene: NA
v_gene: TRBV3-1/TRBV3-2
j_gene: TRBJ1-3
CDR3nt: TGTGCCAGCAGCCGGGGGGAAACCATATATTTT
CDR3aa: CASSRGETIYF

abundance: NA
d_gene: TRBD2
v_gene: TRBV20-1
j_gene: TRBJ2-3
CDR3nt: TGCAGTGCTAGTTCCCGACTAGCGGGGGGGATTGCTAGCACAGATACGCAGTATTTT
CDR3aa: CSASSRLAGGIASTDTQYF

abundance: NA
d_gene: TRBD2
v_gene: TRBV30
j_gene: TRBJ2-3
CDR3nt: TGTGCCTGGAGTCGCCGGGTAGCGGGGGCCTTTGAACCTAGCACAGATACGCAGTATTTT
CDR3aa: CAWSRRVAGAFEPSTDTQYF

abundance: NA
d_gene: NA
v_gene: TRBV24-1
j_gene: TRBJ1-2
CDR3nt: TGTGCCACCAGTGATTTCGGCTATGGCTACACCTTC
CDR3aa: CATSDFGYGYTF

abundance: NA
d_gene: NA
v_gene: TRBV7-8
j_gene: TRBJ2-7
CDR3nt: TGTGCCAGCAGCTTACCCCTCCTAGCTGGGTACGAGCAGTACTTC
CDR3aa: CASSLPLLAGYEQYF

abundance: few
d_gene: TRBD2
v_gene: TRBV5-1
j_gene: TRBJ2-2
CDR3nt: TGCGCCAGCAGCTTGTCGAGCGGGGGGCCTAACACCGGGGAGCTGTTTTTT
CDR3aa: CASSLSSGGPNTGELFF

abundance: NA
d_gene: NA
v_gene: TRBV3-1/TRBV3-2
j_gene: TRBJ2-4
CDR3nt: TGTGCCAGCAGCGGGGGGGCTTACCAAAACATTCAGTACTTC
CDR3aa: CASSGGAYQNIQYF

abundance: NA
d_gene: TRBD1
v_gene: TRBV4-2
j_gene: TRBJ1-6
CDR3nt: TGTGCCAGCAGCCAATACAGGGGGCAAAATTCACCCCTCCACTTT
CDR3aa: CASSQYRGQNSPLHF

abundance: NA
d_gene: TRBD1
v_gene: TRBV7-2
j_gene: TRBJ2-7
CDR3nt: TGTGCCAGCAGCCCCTCGACAGGGGGCGCGTACGAGCAGTACTTC
CDR3aa: CASSPSTGGAYEQYF

abundance: NA
d_gene: NA
v_gene: TRBV27
j_gene: TRBJ2-6
CDR3nt: TGTGCCAGCAGTTTAAGTAGTGGGGCCAACGTCCTGACTTTC
CDR3aa: CASSLSSGANVLTF

abundance: NA
d_gene: TRBD2
v_gene: TRBV14
j_gene: TRBJ2-5
CDR3nt: TGTGCCAGCAGCCAAGTCTTTGCGGGAGCGAAGGAGACCCAGTACTTC
CDR3aa: CASSQVFAGAKETQYF